The sequence of this T cell receptor (beta chain) was determined in a study of control samples from healthy donors and cancer patients. The CDR3 runs 15 residues. The ends were cut back, 0 bases at V and 6 bases at J, with 12 bases in the middle. CDR1 and CDR2 from the germline V gene are KGHSH and LQKENI. Method: immunoSEQ multiplex PCR; TCRdb's copy keeps in-frame clones and lacks some. The top ten clones hold about an eighth of a sample with tens of thousands of clones, 91% of them seen once. The chain recombines TRBV18 with TRBJ1-3; maybe TRBD1 (5 bases). Sequencing was carried out using PBMCs. The receptor comes from a man aged 50-59 years with lung cancer. Here the CDR3 reads CASSPPGGVANTIYF. The DNA for the CDR3 is TGTGCCAGCTCACCACCGGGAGGGGTGGCAAACACCATATATTTT.